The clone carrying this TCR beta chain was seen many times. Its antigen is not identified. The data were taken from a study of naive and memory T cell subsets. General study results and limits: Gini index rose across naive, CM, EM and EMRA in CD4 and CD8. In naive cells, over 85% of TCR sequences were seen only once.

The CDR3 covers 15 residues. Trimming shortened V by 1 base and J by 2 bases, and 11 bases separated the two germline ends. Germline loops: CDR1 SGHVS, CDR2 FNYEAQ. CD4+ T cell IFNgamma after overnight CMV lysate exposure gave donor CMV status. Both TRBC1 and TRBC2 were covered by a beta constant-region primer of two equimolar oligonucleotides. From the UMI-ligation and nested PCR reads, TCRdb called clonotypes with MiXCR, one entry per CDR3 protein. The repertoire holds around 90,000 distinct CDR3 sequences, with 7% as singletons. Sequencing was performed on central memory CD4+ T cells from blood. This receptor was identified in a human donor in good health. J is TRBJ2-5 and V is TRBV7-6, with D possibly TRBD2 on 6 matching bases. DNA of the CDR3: TGTGCCAGCAGCTTAGTAGGCGGGGTACAAGAGACCCAGTACTTC. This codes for CASSLVGGVQETQYF.